These 24 T cell receptor beta chains were all obtained from the same sample, sequenced in a study of blood T cell repertoires in COVID-19. Here immunoSEQ multiplex PCR was the method, and the copy in TCRdb shows in-frame clones only, minus some. The sample carries about 59,000 clones, roughly 85% recorded once. The material sequenced was peripheral blood. These TCRs come from a human donor in a cohort sampled during active COVID-19.

This chain uses TRBV6-5 with TRBJ2-3; 11 bases match TRBD2. CDR1 and CDR2 from the germline V gene are MNHEY and SVGAGI. CDR3 size: 15 residues. Trimming cost V 7 bases and J 4 bases; bases outside gene matches: 7. In nucleotides, the CDR3 is TGTGCCAGCACCCAGACTAGCGGGGCCTCAGATACGCAGTATTTT. This translates into CASTQTSGASDTQYF.

The rearrangement uses TRBV2 and TRBJ2-3; tentatively, D is TRBD2 (5 bases). The ends were cut back, 7 bases at V and 1 base at J, with 6 bases in the middle. The CDR3 spans 12 residues. The germline V gene encodes CDR1 SNHLY and CDR2 FYNNEI. CDR3 amino acids: CASMRGTDTQYF. Written as DNA, the CDR3 is TGTGCCAGCATGCGGGGCACAGATACGCAGTATTTT. Based on the CDR3 plus reference TRBV2 and TRBJ2-3, the full variable domain is EPEVTQTPSHQVTQMGQEVILRCVPISNHLYFYWYRQILGQKVEFLVSFYNNEISEKSEIFDDQFSVERPDGSNFTLKIRSTKLEDSAMYFCASMRGTDTQYFGPGTRLTVL.

The J gene is TRBJ1-6, the V gene TRBV18; D is undetermined. Looked up from germline, CDR1 is KGHSH and CDR2 is LQKENI. V was pared by 6 bases and J by 0 bases, with 15 bases between. This CDR3 region has 17 residues. The CDR3 sequence: CASSAMRASSYNSPLHF. The DNA of the CDR3 is TGTGCCAGCTCCGCCATGCGAGCGAGCTCCTATAATTCACCCCTCCACTTT.

The chain is built from TRBV18 and TRBJ1-6; 9 nucleotides align to TRBD1. Germline V gene sequence: CDR1 KGHSH, CDR2 LQKENI. The CDR3 extends over 15 amino acids. V was pared by 5 bases and J by 10 bases, with 9 bases of the junction left unmatched. This chain's CDR3 is CASSAPGQGFSPLHF. CDR3 DNA: TGTGCCAGCTCAGCCCCGGGACAGGGTTTCTCACCCCTCCACTTT. The variable domain in full, completed from reference TRBV18 and TRBJ1-6, reads NAGVMQNPRHLVRRRGQEARLRCSPMKGHSHVYWYRQLPEEGLKFMVYLQKENIIDESGMPKERFSAEFPKEGPSILRIQQVVRGDSAAYFCASSAPGQGFSPLHFGNGTRLTVT.

The V call is TRBV6-2 or TRBV6-3, the J call TRBJ1-2, with a possible D match to TRBD1 (6 bases). V was shortened by 3 bases and J by 7 bases, with 21 bases between the two germline ends. The CDR3 length is 16 residues. The V gene's germline CDR1 is MNHEY and CDR2 SVGEGT. CDR3 bases: TGTGCCAGCAGTTATTTTGCAGGGGCCCCTAAGTGTGGCTACACCTTC. Translation: CASSYFAGAPKCGYTF.

Notes on this clone: The sample carries other DNA sequences with the same CDR3. The V call is TRBV7-2, the J call TRBJ1-2; 7 nucleotides match TRBD1. The V gene's germline CDR1 is SGHTA and CDR2 FQGNSA. The V segment lost 5 bases and the J segment 4 bases; nucleotides outside the gene matches: 4. The CDR3 loop spans 13 amino acids. This CDR3 reads CASSPGQSYGYTF. CDR3 bases: TGTGCCAGCAGCCCGGGACAGAGCTATGGCTACACCTTC.

This clone is labeled medium-sized. The CDR3 protein is CASSHTNQRQGAKHGYTF. The CDR3 coding sequence is TGCGCCAGCAGCCATACCAACCAGAGACAGGGGGCCAAGCATGGCTACACCTTC. The V and J genes are TRBV4-1 and TRBJ1-2; TRBD1 aligns across 10 bases. The CDR3 length is 18 residues. Germline-derived CDR1 and CDR2 are MGHRA and YSYEKL. J was trimmed by 6 bases and V by 3 bases; bases with no gene match: 16.

This clone was recorded once. The chain recombines TRBV6-1 with TRBJ2-6; 12 bases match TRBD2. CDR3 length: 18 residues. V trimming: 4 bases; J trimming: 0 bases; junction bases outside the gene matches: 4. Germline CDR1 and CDR2: MNHNS and SASEGT. The CDR3 here is CASSATSGGGSGANVLTF. CDR3 DNA sequence: TGTGCCAGCAGTGCGACTAGCGGGGGAGGCTCTGGGGCCAACGTCCTGACTTTC.

V gene TRBV12-3 or TRBV12-4 combines with J gene TRBJ2-5, with D maybe TRBD1 (6 bases). V dropped 2 bases and J dropped 4 bases, with 8 bases sitting between them. The length of the CDR3 is 13 residues. The CDR3 bases are TGTGCCAGCAGTTTACGCAGGGGAGAGACCCAGTACTTC. Its translation is CASSLRRGETQYF.

The CDR3 DNA is TGTGCCAGTAGTATAGGACAGGTGAACACTGAAGCTTTCTTT. Its protein is CASSIGQVNTEAFF. This rearrangement joins TRBV19 to TRBJ1-1, with D perhaps matching TRBD1 (6 bases). This CDR3 comprises 14 residues. Germline V gene data show CDR1 as LNHDA and CDR2 as SQIVND (reference sequence). Trimming stripped 1 base from V and 0 bases from J, with 6 bases between.

This chain joins TRBV6-2 or TRBV6-3 and TRBJ2-5; the match to TRBD2 covers 7 bases. CDR3 length: 14 residues. The V and J ends lost 4 bases and 2 bases, in that order; junction bases with no gene match: 4. Germline lookup yields CDR1 MNHEY and CDR2 SVGEGT. The CDR3 loop reads CASSLGGSQETQYF. The DNA of the CDR3 is TGTGCCAGCAGTTTGGGGGGGTCGCAAGAGACCCAGTACTTC.

This chain joins TRBV29-1 and TRBJ2-5, with D perhaps TRBD2 (5 bases). The CDR3 loop spans 13 amino acids. V was cut by 0 bases and J by 9 bases, with 14 bases left in between. Germline V gives CDR1 SQVTM, CDR2 ANQGSEA. CDR3 sequence: CSVEEPFGGAQYF. The CDR3 DNA follows: TGCAGCGTTGAAGAACCATTTGGAGGCGCCCAGTACTTC.

The V call is TRBV19, the J call TRBJ1-2, with D perhaps TRBD1 (5 bases). The CDR3 is 15 residues long. V dropped 7 bases and J dropped 4 bases, with 19 bases sitting between them. CDR1 and CDR2 (germline): LNHDA, SQIVND (reference sequence). CDR3 amino acids: CASTRGEGSVYGYTF. The CDR3 coding sequence is TGTGCCAGTACCCGGGGGGAGGGGAGCGTCTATGGCTACACCTTC.

The rearrangement uses TRBV15 and TRBJ2-4; D is ambiguous. Germline lookup yields CDR1 LNHNV and CDR2 YYDKDF (reference sequence). This CDR3 comprises 13 residues. Trimming took 0 bases from V and 4 from J, leaving 4 bases between them. The CDR3 spells CATSRDRKNIQYF. The CDR3 DNA is TGTGCCACCAGCAGAGACAGGAAAAACATTCAGTACTTC.

The chain carries TRBV24-1 and TRBJ1-1; D not certain. The germline V gene has CDR1 KGHDR and CDR2 SFDVKD. V dropped 3 bases and J dropped 2 bases, with 6 bases sitting between them. This CDR3 region has 13 residues. The CDR3 spells CATSDGVNTEAFF. The CDR3 DNA sequence: TGTGCCACCAGTGATGGAGTAAACACTGAAGCTTTCTTT.

This clone has a single count. The CDR3: CASSQPSGGPDTQYF. The CDR3 DNA is TGTGCCAGCAGCCAACCTAGCGGGGGGCCAGATACGCAGTATTTT. This chain connects TRBV3-1 (or the pseudogene TRBV3-2) to TRBJ2-3; 11 bases fit TRBD2. The CDR3 contains 15 residues. Trimming removed 2 bases from V and 4 bases from J; junction bases left unmatched: 2. Germline V gives CDR1 LGHDT, CDR2 YNNKEL (reference sequence).

The chain has TRBV2 and TRBJ1-5, with TRBD1 matching 10 bases. Per the germline V gene, CDR1 is SNHLY and CDR2 is FYNNEI. The CDR3 contains 15 residues. With 7 bases clipped from V and 6 bases from J, the junction kept 9 bases outside the gene matches. The CDR3 loop is CASTTAGQGSQPQHF. The CDR3 nucleotides are TGTGCCAGCACCACGGCGGGACAGGGGTCTCAGCCCCAGCATTTT. Full variable domain (outside the CDR3, taken from reference TRBV2 and TRBJ1-5): EPEVTQTPSHQVTQMGQEVILRCVPISNHLYFYWYRQILGQKVEFLVSFYNNEISEKSEIFDDQFSVERPDGSNFTLKIRSTKLEDSAMYFCASTTAGQGSQPQHFGDGTRLSIL.

This clone is a singleton in its sample. J is TRBJ2-1 and V is TRBV11-2; 7 bases match TRBD2. CDR1 and CDR2 (germline): SGHAT, FQNNGV. Trimming at V came to 1 base and at J to 3 bases, leaving 9 bases not matched to a gene. The CDR3 loop spans 17 amino acids. The CDR3 region is CASSLGGAGEVYNEQFF. The DNA of the CDR3 is TGTGCCAGCAGCTTAGGTGGCGCGGGGGAGGTCTACAATGAGCAGTTCTTC. Supplemented by reference TRBV11-2 and TRBJ2-1, the full variable domain reads EAGVAQSPRYKIIEKRQSVAFWCNPISGHATLYWYQQILGQGPKLLIQFQNNGVVDDSQLPKDRFSAERLKGVDSTLKIQPAKLEDSAVYLCASSLGGAGEVYNEQFFGPGTRLTVL.

This sequence joins TRBV3-1 (or the pseudogene TRBV3-2) and TRBJ2-5, with 8 nucleotides matching TRBD1. Germline V gene lookup returns CDR1 LGHDT and CDR2 YNNKEL (reference sequence). The CDR3 sequence is 15 residues long. With V trimmed by 4 bases and J by 5 bases, 9 bases remained unmatched. The DNA for the CDR3 is TGTGCCAGCAGCCCCCGGACAGGGCTTTGGGAGACCCAGTACTTC. It specifies CASSPRTGLWETQYF.

J is TRBJ2-7 and V is TRBV18, with TRBD1 matching 10 bases. Germline trimming cut 3 bases from V and 3 bases from J; bases unmatched to any gene: 5. The germline gives CDR1 KGHSH, CDR2 LQKENI. The CDR3 is 15 residues long. For the CDR3, the DNA is TGTGCCAGCTCACCCAGGACAGGGGGGAACTACGAGCAGTACTTC. It is translated as CASSPRTGGNYEQYF.

The chain links TRBV3-1 (or the pseudogene TRBV3-2) to TRBJ2-7, with 8 nucleotides matching TRBD1. The germline V gene encodes CDR1 LGHDT and CDR2 YNNKEL (reference sequence). The CDR3 consists of 13 residues. Germline trimming cut 9 bases from V and 0 bases from J; bases unmatched to any gene: 4. The CDR3 coding sequence is TGTGCCAGTGACAGGGGAGGCTCCTACGAGCAGTACTTC. It encodes CASDRGGSYEQYF.

In the case of this clone: Other nucleotide sequences from this sample produce the same CDR3. The chain couples TRBV4-2 to TRBJ1-5; 9 bases match TRBD1. V dropped 3 bases and J dropped 3; count of bases not matched to a gene: 3. Germline lookup yields CDR1 LGHNA and CDR2 YNFKEQ. This CDR3 spans 15 amino acids. The CDR3 is CASSQGQGANQPQHF. DNA of the CDR3: TGTGCCAGCAGCCAGGGACAGGGAGCCAATCAGCCCCAGCATTTT.

The chain carries TRBV3-1 (or the pseudogene TRBV3-2) and TRBJ1-1; 9 bases line up with TRBD1. The germline V gene has CDR1 LGHDT and CDR2 YNNKEL (reference sequence). CDR3 length: 16 residues. V shed 5 bases and J 1 base; nucleotides not matched to a gene: 8. The CDR3 region has the DNA TGTGCCAGCAGCTCAAGGGGGACAGGGAAGAACACTGAAGCTTTCTTT. It translates to CASSSRGTGKNTEAFF.

The chain recombines TRBV2 with TRBJ1-1, with D unresolved. The CDR3 consists of 14 residues. V was clipped by 2 bases and J by 2 bases, with 9 bases between them. The germline V gene encodes CDR1 SNHLY and CDR2 FYNNEI. CDR3 bases: TGTGCCAGCAGTGAAAGGTACAGCAACACTGAAGCTTTCTTT. This gives the protein CASSERYSNTEAFF.